These 9 T cell receptor beta chains share one sample of origin, sequenced in a study of cytomegalovirus exposure and HLA in healthy donors. With 60 Vbeta and 13 Jbeta primers, the PCR was carried out. TCRdb keeps only in-frame clones here, not all; method: immunoSEQ multiplex PCR. Of some 130,000 clones in the sample, 60% to 80% were seen once. Sample: PBMCs. Source of these receptors: a woman in her sixties or seventies in good health and CMV-seropositive.

The chain is built from TRBV6-1 and TRBJ1-4; D is uncertain. V was shortened by 2 bases and J by 0 bases, with 7 bases between the two germline ends. This CDR3 region has 15 residues. Germline V gives CDR1 MNHNS, CDR2 SASEGT. CDR3 sequence reads: CASSEMSSTNEKLFF. CDR3 nucleotides: TGTGCCAGCAGTGAAATGTCTTCAACTAATGAAAAACTGTTTTTT.

This sequence joins TRBV9 and TRBJ1-2; D gene unclear. V gave up 0 bases and J gave up 4 bases, with 10 bases separating them. Germline CDR1 SGDLS, CDR2 YYNGEE. The CDR3 has 14 residues. The CDR3 reads CASSVDQVPYGYTF. CDR3 sequence (DNA): TGTGCCAGCAGCGTAGATCAGGTCCCCTATGGCTACACCTTC.

V gene TRBV7-9 combines with J gene TRBJ2-7, with TRBD1 identical over 7 bases. After removal of 3 bases from V and 2 bases from J, the junction contained 13 bases not matched to a gene. CDR1 is SEHNR, CDR2 FQNEAQ, per germline (reference sequence). This CDR3 is built from 17 residues. The CDR3 loop reads CASSFRAGQDRPYEQYF. CDR3 sequence (DNA): TGTGCCAGCAGCTTCAGAGCCGGACAGGACAGACCCTACGAGCAGTACTTC.

J is TRBJ2-1 and V is TRBV9; 7 bases align to TRBD1. Germline-derived CDR1 and CDR2 are SGDLS and YYNGEE. Trimming cost V 5 bases and J 12 bases; bases outside gene matches: 14. This CDR3 spans 14 amino acids. The CDR3 spells CASSTTGSALTQFF. The CDR3 bases are TGTGCCAGCAGTACGACAGGGAGCGCCCTTACGCAGTTCTTC.

The chain combines TRBV29-1 with TRBJ2-2, with D unclear. The germline gives CDR1 SQVTM, CDR2 ANQGSEA. V lost 7 bases, J lost 0 bases, and 9 bases lay in between. This CDR3 has 13 amino acids. CDR3 sequence (DNA): TGCAGCGCCAACCGGGCGAACACCGGGGAGCTGTTTTTT. It translates to CSANRANTGELFF.

The V gene is TRBV4-1, the J gene TRBJ2-5, with D possibly being TRBD2 (6 bases). Germline loops: CDR1 MGHRA, CDR2 YSYEKL. CDR3 size: 12 residues. Trimming pared 5 bases from V and 11 bases from J, leaving 15 bases between. Here the CDR3 reads CASSSWGREQYF. The DNA for the CDR3 is TGCGCCAGCAGCTCCTGGGGACGGGAGCAGTACTTC.

The chain couples TRBV6-5 to TRBJ2-1; 10 bases agree with TRBD2. CDR3 length: 15 residues. The V segment lost 7 bases and the J segment 0 bases; nucleotides outside the gene matches: 3. The germline V gene encodes CDR1 MNHEY and CDR2 SVGAGI. CDR3 sequence reads: CASIAGGSSYNEQFF. CDR3 bases: TGTGCCAGCATAGCGGGGGGCAGCTCCTACAATGAGCAGTTCTTC.

V gene TRBV27 combines with J gene TRBJ1-1, with 9 bases lining up with TRBD1. Trimming removed 3 bases from V and 5 bases from J; junction bases left unmatched: 4. The CDR3 consists of 14 residues. Germline V gives CDR1 MNHEY, CDR2 SMNVEV (reference sequence). The CDR3, as DNA: TGTGCCAGCAGTTTCTCGACAGGGGGGACTGAAGCTTTCTTT. As protein: CASSFSTGGTEAFF.

The V and J genes are TRBV5-1 and TRBJ2-2; weak D call: TRBD1 (6 bases). The CDR3 consists of 14 residues. The V end was cut by 7 bases, the J end by 6 bases, with 16 bases between. Germline CDR1 SGHRS, CDR2 YFSETQ. In DNA, the CDR3 is TGCGCCAGCCACGTAGGGGGACCCGCCGGGGAGCTGTTTTTT. As protein: CASHVGGPAGELFF.